This TCR beta chain was found in a study of blood T cells in healthy people across ages. Whole-study findings and limits: Across the age range, TCR beta diversity per million T cells fell in a roughly linear way. Investigators treated diversity estimates from one million T cells as underestimates.

This clonotype was picked up a small number of times. Its antigen is not identified. The CDR3 runs 14 residues. V was pared by 3 bases and J by 9 bases, with 9 bases of the junction left unmatched. Germline lookup yields CDR1 DFQATT and CDR2 SNEGSKA (reference sequence). The authors ran a second PCR of about 7 to 11 cycles using a sample-barcoded 5' primer and a J-beta primer mix. Every individual sample yielded 2.5 million or more paired-end reads (each containing CDR3). TCRdb used MiXCR to reprocess the 5' RACE reads, holding one entry per CDR3 protein. Seen here are 1.5 million to 2 million distinct CDR3 sequences, 28% observed once, and the top ten hold about 8%.

This chain connects TRBV20-1 to TRBJ2-1; TRBD2 agrees at 9 bases. The TCR was taken from a woman aged 25 to 39 in good health. The sequencing input was blood. The CDR3, as DNA: TGCAGTGCTAGTGGAATAGCGGGAGTATTTGAGCAGTTCTTC. Amino acids: CSASGIAGVFEQFF.